This T cell receptor (beta chain) was profiled in a study of beta chain features in type 1 diabetes. Study-level points and caveats: Type 1 diabetes patients showed a moderate but significant shortening of TCRB CDR3s in all four CD4+ subsets.

The germline V gene encodes CDR1 MDHEN and CDR2 SYDVKM. The CDR3 runs to 15 residues. V shed 7 bases, J shed 5 bases, and the junction held 13 bases outside the gene matches. Expressed TCRB transcripts were sequenced because the isolated RNA had all been reverse transcribed beforehand. Measured with immunoSEQ multiplex PCR; TCRdb has only the in-frame clones, and not every one. The repertoire consists of over 200,000 clones, with under 13% occurring once and the leading ten covering about 0.018%. Only a few counts were recorded for this clone. What it recognizes is unknown. The sequence was collected from a man under 40 with type 1 diabetes. The sequencing sample was made of naive CD4+ T cells from blood. V gene TRBV28 combines with J gene TRBJ1-2; 7 bases align to TRBD1. The CDR3 protein is CASTDPPGGHYGYTF. The DNA for the CDR3 is TGTGCCAGCACCGACCCCCCAGGGGGACATTATGGCTACACCTTC.